These T cell receptor beta chains were read from a single sample in a study of cytomegalovirus exposure and HLA in healthy donors. Clones were read by immunoSEQ multiplex PCR, and TCRdb kept only the in-frame ones, dropping some. This table holds 110,000 or so clones, roughly 71% found once. Sequencing was done on a sample of PBMCs. Receptor source: a woman aged 70-85 years in good health and CMV-seropositive. Each CDR3 is given with its conserved first and last residue. A D gene is named only where the DNA matches it firmly. Clone size, where shown, is once, few, many, or a class for clones that have expanded.

>TRBD1|17|NA|TRBV6-1|TRBJ1-6
TGTGCCAGCAGTGCAAGGACAGGGACGGTAGTTGTTTCACCCCTCCACTTT
CASSARTGTVVVSPLHF
>TRBD1|14|NA|TRBV30|TRBJ1-2
TGTGCCTGGACACCGACAGGGGTAGGCTATGGCTACACCTTC
CAWTPTGVGYGYTF
>TRBD1|15|NA|TRBV11-2|TRBJ1-6
TGTGCCAGCAGCTTAGAGACAGGGTGGAATTCACCCCTCCACTTT
CASSLETGWNSPLHF
>TRBD1|15|NA|TRBV10-3|TRBJ2-5
TGTGCCATCAGCTCAGGGACAGCTTCCCAAGAGACCCAGTACTTC
CAISSGTASQETQYF
>TRBD1|15|NA|TRBV30|TRBJ1-6
TGTGCCTGGGTGGACAGGGGGGAGTTTAATTCACCCCTCCACTTT
CAWVDRGEFNSPLHF
>TRBD2|15|NA|TRBV2|TRBJ2-2
TGTGCCAGCAGTGTAACTAGCGGGTACACCGGGGAGCTGTTTTTT
CASSVTSGYTGELFF
>TRBD1|14|few|TRBV7-9|TRBJ1-1
TGTGCCAGCAGCCCTGGGACAGGGGGGATTGAAGCTTTCTTT
CASSPGTGGIEAFF
>NA|14|NA|TRBV2|TRBJ2-5
TGTGCCAGCAGGACTCTAACAGGGCAAGAGACCCAGTACTTC
CASRTLTGQETQYF
>NA|13|NA|TRBV11-2|TRBJ1-1
TGTGCCAGCAGCTCCCAGGCGAACACTGAAGCTTTCTTT
CASSSQANTEAFF
>NA|15|once|TRBV4-2|TRBJ1-2
TGTGCCAGCAGCCAAGATGAGACAGCGCTTAGGGGCTACACCTTC
CASSQDETALRGYTF
>TRBD1|13|NA|TRBV19|TRBJ2-5
TGTGCCAGCAGGCGGACAGGCCAAGAGACCCAGTACTTC
CASRRTGQETQYF
>TRBD1|16|NA|TRBV7-9|TRBJ1-5
TGTGCCAGCAGCACCGGACAGGGGGACCCCAATCAGCCCCAGCATTTT
CASSTGQGDPNQPQHF
>TRBD1|15|few|TRBV4-3|TRBJ1-1
TGCGCCAGCAGCCAAGGGGGACAGGGGGCCACTGAAGCTTTCTTT
CASSQGGQGATEAFF